This T cell receptor (beta chain) was documented in a study of neurological immune-mediated disorders. V shed 6 bases and J shed 3 bases, with 14 bases lying between them. The CDR3 sequence is 13 residues long. Germline assignment: CDR1 SQVTM and CDR2 ANQGSEA. The cDNA came from 5'RACE, which used 10-nucleotide random UMIs. Every sequencing run produced over 160 million TCR-beta sequences that came from 15-18 subjects. TCRdb fed the 5' RACE reads into MiXCR, producing one record per CDR3 protein. The data show about 53,000 distinct CDR3 sequences, approximately 8.4% seen once. Time point defined: longitudinal time-point 3. Unsorted libraries used 2 million PBMCs kept at -80 degrees C. This clonotype appeared many times.

The origin of this receptor is a woman between 35 and 50 years old in good health. The rearrangement joins TRBV29-1 to TRBJ1-2; D not certain. The sequencing sample was made of PBMCs. The CDR3 DNA sequence: TGCAGCGTGGCGGAGGCACTAGACTATGGCTACACCTTC. Residues: CSVAEALDYGYTF.